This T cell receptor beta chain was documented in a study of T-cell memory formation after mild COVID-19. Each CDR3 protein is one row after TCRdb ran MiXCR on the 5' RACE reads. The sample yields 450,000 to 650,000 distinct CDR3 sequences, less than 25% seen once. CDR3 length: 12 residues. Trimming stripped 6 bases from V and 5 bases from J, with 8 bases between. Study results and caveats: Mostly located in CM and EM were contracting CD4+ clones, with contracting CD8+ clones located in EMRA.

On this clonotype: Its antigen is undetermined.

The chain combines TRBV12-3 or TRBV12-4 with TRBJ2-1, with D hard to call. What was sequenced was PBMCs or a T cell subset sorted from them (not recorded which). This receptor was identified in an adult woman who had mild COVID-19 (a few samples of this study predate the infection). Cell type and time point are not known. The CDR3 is CASSRINNEQFF. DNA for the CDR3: TGTGCCAGCAGCCGGATCAACAATGAGCAGTTCTTC.